One and the same sample provided the 2 T cell receptor beta chains below, sequenced in a study of T cells in Graves' hyperthyroidism and ophthalmopathy. TCR beta CDR3 regions were amplified from RNA transcripts. HTBI primers drove first-round RT-PCR of the TCR CDR3. Each CDR3 protein gets one entry after TCRdb re-called the multiplex PCR reads with MiXCR. Of hundreds of thousands of distinct CDR3 sequences in the sample, approximately 44% are singletons; the top ten hold 8.2%. The sample comprised peripheral blood or thyroid tissue (not recorded which). The receptors originated from a woman aged 18-35 years with Graves' hyperthyroidism.

This clonotype was seen at least ten times. The chain is built from TRBV7-3 and TRBJ2-5; 9 bases match TRBD2. The CDR3 covers 15 residues. The V segment lost 2 bases and the J segment 3 bases; nucleotides outside the gene matches: 4. The germline gives CDR1 SGHTA, CDR2 FQGTGA. CDR3 coding DNA: TGTGCCAGCAGCTTATGGCCTAGCGGGAAAGAGACCCAGTACTTC. The encoded protein is CASSLWPSGKETQYF.

This rearrangement joins TRBV24-1 to TRBJ1-2; 11 nucleotides agree with TRBD1. This CDR3 comprises 15 residues. Germline assignment: CDR1 KGHDR and CDR2 SFDVKD. V was pared by 7 bases and J by 1 base, with 4 bases of the junction left unmatched. The CDR3 DNA reads as TGTGCCACCAGCCCCGGGACAGGGGGTAACTATGGCTACACCTTC. It yields the protein CATSPGTGGNYGYTF.